Each of the 28 T cell receptor beta chains below was sequenced from the same sample in a study of blood T cells in healthy people across ages. A second PCR, run for roughly 7 to 11 cycles, used a sample-barcoded 5' primer plus a J-beta primer mix. In TCRdb, the 5' RACE reads were re-called with MiXCR into one record per CDR3 protein. This sample has over 1.5 million distinct CDR3 sequences; roughly 52% occur once, and the top ten carry less than 2.5%. Sequencing used blood. The source is a woman in her forties in good health.

This clonotype was seen only a few times. The V and J genes are TRBV4-2 and TRBJ2-5; no reliable D call. V lost 1 base to trimming and J lost 0 bases, with 6 bases between them. The CDR3 has 14 residues. Germline V lookup: CDR1 LGHNA, CDR2 YNFKEQ. In nucleotides, the CDR3 is TGTGCCAGCAGCCAAGCCCTGTACCAAGAGACCCAGTACTTC. It is translated as CASSQALYQETQYF.

The V call is TRBV27, the J call TRBJ2-7; D gene unclear. The V gene lost 5 bases and the J gene lost 5 bases, with 10 bases spanning the gap. The CDR3 covers 12 residues. CDR1 and CDR2 (germline): MNHEY, SMNVEV (reference sequence). The CDR3 DNA is TGTGCCAGCAGTCCCGACACCCACGAGCAGTACTTC. It yields the protein CASSPDTHEQYF.

The chain recombines TRBV6-5 with TRBJ1-2; D gene unclear. V lost 4 bases and J 1 base, leaving 10 bases between the germline ends. Germline V lookup: CDR1 MNHEY, CDR2 SVGAGI. This CDR3 has 14 amino acids. The CDR3 coding sequence is TGTGCCAGCAGTTGGTTGCGCGATAACTATGGCTACACCTTC. This sequence encodes CASSWLRDNYGYTF.

The chain carries TRBV6-2 or TRBV6-3 and TRBJ2-1, with 8 bases matching TRBD2. CDR1 and CDR2 from the germline V gene are MNHEY and SVGEGT. After removal of 5 bases from V and 5 bases from J, the junction contained 5 bases not matched to a gene. The CDR3 length is 14 residues. In DNA, the CDR3 is TGTGCCAGCAGTCAACGGGGACTAGACAATGAGCAGTTCTTC. Its protein product is CASSQRGLDNEQFF.

This clonotype appeared a few times. V usage is TRBV5-5 and J usage is TRBJ2-5, with D unresolved. The CDR3 length is 15 residues. Trimming stripped 2 bases from V and 4 bases from J, with 15 bases between. Germline V CDR1 and CDR2: SGHKS, YYEKEE (reference sequence). CDR3 loop: CASSLSIDSGETQYF. In nucleotides, the CDR3 is TGTGCCAGCAGCTTATCAATCGATTCGGGAGAGACCCAGTACTTC.

A single count supports this clonotype. This chain uses TRBV4-2 with TRBJ2-1; D unresolved. The closer fit of TRBJ2-7 to the DNA end suggests the J call may be wrong. CDR1 is LGHNA and CDR2 is YNFKEQ in the germline V gene. The CDR3 loop spans 14 amino acids. The CDR3 sequence is CASSQSAPDYEQYF. The CDR3 DNA reads as TGTGCCAGCAGCCAATCGGCCCCTGACTACGAGCAGTACTTC.

The table lists this clonotype with a count of one. This chain joins TRBV4-3 and TRBJ2-3, with TRBD2 identical over 11 bases. CDR1 and CDR2 (germline): LGHNA, YSLEER. V lost 2 bases to trimming and J lost 10 bases; unmatched junction nucleotides: 8. This CDR3 region has 15 residues. In DNA form, the CDR3 reads TGCGCCAGCAGCCAAATAGCGGGGGGGCCGTCGCCGCAGTATTTT. It yields the protein CASSQIAGGPSPQYF.

This clonotype has a handful of counts. V and J are TRBV27 and TRBJ2-1; D call uncertain. Germline CDR1 is MNHEY and CDR2 is SMNVEV (reference sequence). Trimming took 7 bases from V and 0 from J, leaving 10 bases between them. The CDR3 covers 14 residues. CDR3 loop: CASTQSSSYNEQFF. CDR3 nucleotides: TGTGCCAGCACACAGTCCTCCTCCTACAATGAGCAGTTCTTC.

This clonotype was observed at least ten times. The chain combines TRBV20-1 with TRBJ1-2; no clear D. This CDR3 has 12 amino acids. Looked up from germline, CDR1 is DFQATT and CDR2 is SNEGSKA (reference sequence). With 3 bases removed from V and 1 base from J, the gap between germline ends came to 6 bases. Written as DNA, the CDR3 is TGCAGTGCTAGCCCCAGTAACTATGGCTACACCTTC. Translation gives CSASPSNYGYTF.

The chain uses TRBV6-6 and TRBJ2-5; D is undetermined. Germline values: CDR1 MNHNY, CDR2 SVGAGI (reference sequence). V was pared by 10 bases and J by 5 bases, with 14 bases between. The CDR3 is 12 residues long. The CDR3 nucleotides read TGTGCCACCGCTTCGTACGGGGAGACCCAGTACTTC. It is translated as CATASYGETQYF.

The chain couples TRBV12-3 or TRBV12-4 to TRBJ1-2; D remains unclear. This CDR3 has 12 amino acids. Trimming took off 3 bases at V and 8 bases at J, with 10 bases between the two ends. This chain's CDR3 is CASSFRQSGYTF. CDR3 coding DNA: TGTGCCAGCAGTTTTAGGCAATCCGGCTACACCTTC.

On this clonotype: The junction differs from germline at one of its ends, possibly a read error. The rearrangement uses TRBV4-3 and TRBJ2-1; 7 positions match TRBD1. CDR3 size: 13 residues. CDR1 and CDR2 (germline): LGHNA, YSLEER. The CDR3 nucleotides read TGCGCCAGCAGCCGGGGACAGAACAATGAGCGGTTCTTC. Translation gives CASSRGQNNERFF.

The gene calls are TRBV20-1 and TRBJ2-5; 12 positions match TRBD2. Germline CDR1 is DFQATT and CDR2 is SNEGSKA (reference sequence). The junction had 5 bases not matched to a gene; V was cut back by 5 bases and J by 1 base. This CDR3 region has 15 residues. CDR3 loop: CSASLAGGIQETQYF. The CDR3 DNA is TGCAGTGCTTCCCTAGCGGGGGGGATCCAAGAGACCCAGTACTTC.

This chain connects TRBV4-1 to TRBJ1-5; 8 bases agree with TRBD1. Trimming removed 5 bases from V and 5 bases from J; junction bases left unmatched: 8. CDR1 MGHRA and CDR2 YSYEKL come from the germline V gene. The CDR3 is 15 amino acids. The CDR3 DNA sequence: TGCGCCAGCAGCAATTACAGGGGGAGTCATCAGCCCCAGCATTTT. Residues: CASSNYRGSHQPQHF.

V usage is TRBV13 and J usage is TRBJ2-5; D not resolved. Deletions cut 8 bases from V and 1 base from J, with 11 bases between. Germline CDR1 reads PRHDT; CDR2 reads FYEKMQ (reference sequence). The CDR3 is 13 amino acids. The CDR3 nucleotides are TGTGCCAGCTCCAGACAAGCCCAAGAGACCCAGTACTTC. It yields the protein CASSRQAQETQYF.

This clonotype was observed once. This sequence joins TRBV4-3 and TRBJ1-4; D not resolved. Germline V CDR1 and CDR2: LGHNA, YSLEER. The CDR3 runs to 15 residues. The V end was cut by 4 bases, the J end by 8 bases, with 17 bases between. The CDR3 coding sequence is TGCGCCAGCAGCCCTGGACGGAGGGTTCAAGAAAAACTGTTTTTT. Translated: CASSPGRRVQEKLFF.

Only a few counts were recorded for this clonotype. The rearrangement uses TRBV20-1 and TRBJ2-1; D gene unclear. The V gene lost 5 bases and the J gene lost 9 bases, with 8 bases spanning the gap. The CDR3 spans 10 residues. CDR1 and CDR2 (germline): DFQATT, SNEGSKA (reference sequence). As DNA, the CDR3 is TGCAGTGCTCGTTACGGTGAGCAGTTCTTC. Residues: CSARYGEQFF.

The J gene is TRBJ1-2, the V gene TRBV12-3 or TRBV12-4, with D perhaps matching TRBD1 (5 bases). CDR3 length: 15 amino acids. Trimming took off 3 bases at V and 0 bases at J, with 11 bases between the two ends. The CDR3 loop is CASSFWGGSNYGYTF. In DNA form, the CDR3 reads TGTGCCAGCAGTTTTTGGGGGGGGTCTAACTATGGCTACACCTTC.

The chain employs TRBV7-3 and TRBJ2-1; D might be TRBD2 (6 bases). CDR3 length: 14 amino acids. CDR1 is SGHTA, CDR2 FQGTGA, per germline. V gave up 5 bases and J gave up 4 bases, with 12 bases separating them. CDR3 loop: CASSRSGLYNEQFF. Here the CDR3 DNA reads TGTGCCAGCAGCCGTAGCGGACTATACAATGAGCAGTTCTTC.

This chain connects TRBV4-2 to TRBJ1-5, with D unclear. The CDR3 spans 16 residues. The germline V and J ends were trimmed by 1 base and 0 bases, with 10 bases remaining between them. Germline CDR1 and CDR2: LGHNA and YNFKEQ. The chain's CDR3 is CASSQVGRNSNQPQHF. CDR3 in DNA: TGTGCCAGCAGCCAAGTCGGGCGGAATAGCAATCAGCCCCAGCATTTT.

The J gene is TRBJ2-4, the V gene TRBV6-1; a possible D gene is TRBD1 (5 bases). The J call may be mistaken, given a closer DNA end match to TRBJ2-7. There are 13 residues in the CDR3. CDR1 MNHNS and CDR2 SASEGT come from the germline V gene. Written as DNA, the CDR3 is TGTGCCAGCAGTGAAATAGAGGACAACGAGCAGTACTTC. It encodes CASSEIEDNEQYF.

The chain couples TRBV7-3 to TRBJ2-1; 7 bases map to TRBD1. The length of the CDR3 is 16 residues. The V segment lost 5 bases and the J segment 8 bases; nucleotides outside the gene matches: 15. Germline loops: CDR1 SGHTA, CDR2 FQGTGA. The CDR3 nucleotides are TGTGCCAGCAGCCCTACGGTCGGACAGGTTTATGATGAGCAGTTCTTC. It yields the protein CASSPTVGQVYDEQFF.

The rearrangement links TRBV20-1 to TRBJ1-2, with D perhaps TRBD1 (6 bases). The CDR3 is made up of 16 amino acids. Trimming pared 3 bases from V and 3 bases from J, leaving 20 bases between. Germline V gives CDR1 DFQATT, CDR2 SNEGSKA (reference sequence). The CDR3 region has the DNA TGCAGTGCTAGTCGGACGAGGGGGGGCCGCTACTATGGCTACACCTTC. This sequence encodes CSASRTRGGRYYGYTF.

The chain combines TRBV9 with TRBJ1-2, with D possibly matching TRBD1 (6 bases). Germline values: CDR1 SGDLS, CDR2 YYNGEE. The CDR3 runs 14 residues. V lost 7 bases and J lost 2, with 15 bases in between. The CDR3, as DNA: TGTGCCAGCTACAGCCAGGGGCGCAACTATGGCTACACCTTC. Translation: CASYSQGRNYGYTF.

This chain joins TRBV7-2 and TRBJ2-1; 9 nucleotides align to TRBD2. V shed 1 base and J 6 bases; nucleotides not matched to a gene: 4. The CDR3 totals 15 residues. CDR1 is SGHTA, CDR2 FQGNSA, per germline. CDR3 sequence reads: CASSLDGGGANEQFF. In DNA, the CDR3 is TGTGCCAGCAGCTTAGACGGCGGGGGGGCCAATGAGCAGTTCTTC. The full variable domain, with the rest looked up from reference TRBV7-2 and TRBJ2-1, is GAGVSQSPSNKVTEKGKDVELRCDPISGHTALYWYRQSLGQGLEFLIYFQGNSAPDKSGLPSDRFSAERTGGSVSTLTIQRTQQEDSAVYLCASSLDGGGANEQFFGPGTRLTVL.

This chain uses TRBV29-1 with TRBJ1-1; no clear D. CDR3 length: 12 amino acids. V shed 6 bases and J shed 3 bases, with 11 bases lying between them. Germline V gives CDR1 SQVTM, CDR2 ANQGSEA. CDR3 loop: CSVTDGYTEAFF. CDR3 sequence (DNA): TGCAGCGTAACGGACGGGTACACTGAAGCTTTCTTT. The entire variable domain, with the rest obtained from reference TRBV29-1 and TRBJ1-1, is as follows: SAVISQKPSRDICQRGTSLTIQCQVDSQVTMMFWYRQQPGQSLTLIATANQGSEATYESGFVIDKFPISRPNLTFSTLTVSNMSPEDSSIYLCSVTDGYTEAFFGQGTRLTVV.

V and J are TRBV4-3 and TRBJ2-1; 11 bases map to TRBD1. The CDR3 spans 16 residues. J gave up 6 bases and V 0 bases, and 4 bases lay outside the gene matches. CDR1 is LGHNA and CDR2 is YSLEER in the germline V gene. The CDR3 nucleotides read TGCGCCAGCAGCCAAGATTCGGACAGGGGGCTCAATGAGCAGTTCTTC. It encodes CASSQDSDRGLNEQFF.

The chain carries TRBV4-2 and TRBJ2-5; maybe TRBD2 (5 bases). The V end was cut by 0 bases, the J end by 5 bases, with 13 bases between. Germline assignment: CDR1 LGHNA and CDR2 YNFKEQ. The length of the CDR3 is 15 residues. CDR3 bases: TGTGCCAGCAGCCAAGATCAGTTACCGGGGGAGACCCAGTACTTC. Translated, it gives CASSQDQLPGETQYF.